This passage covers 5 T cell receptor beta chains from one sample sequenced in a study of CD4 T cells in relation to SARS-CoV-2 and coronaviruses. The unexposed donors gave CD4+ T cells in about 2011-2018, prior to COVID-19. CD4+ T cells were isolated from the cells after about 11 days of culture. For these receptors, no antigen is known. The data were produced by immunoSEQ multiplex PCR, yet TCRdb's version contains in-frame clones alone and is incomplete. Found here are 20,000 to 25,000 clones, 65% to 80% of them singletons; the top ten hold 9.5% to 15%. Sequenced: CD4+ T cells from PBMCs, cultured in vitro. These receptors all stem from a human donor in good health.

V usage is TRBV4-1 and J usage is TRBJ2-1, with 12 positions matching TRBD2. With 0 bases clipped from V and 6 bases from J, the junction kept 9 bases outside the gene matches. CDR1 and CDR2 from the germline V gene are MGHRA and YSYEKL. The CDR3 extends over 18 amino acids. The DNA for the CDR3 is TGCGCCAGCAGCCAAGAACCTCCGACTAGCGGGAGCTCCAATGAGCAGTTCTTC. Protein product: CASSQEPPTSGSSNEQFF.

This clone came up a few times. This sequence joins TRBV7-7 and TRBJ2-1, with 9 bases identical to TRBD2. The CDR3 runs 17 residues. With 5 bases clipped from V and 7 bases from J, the junction kept 15 bases outside the gene matches. CDR1 SSHAT and CDR2 FNYEAQ come from the germline V gene (reference sequence). This CDR3 is CASSPRGVAGVNNEQFF. The CDR3 DNA follows: TGTGCCAGCAGCCCTAGAGGGGTAGCGGGAGTAAATAATGAGCAGTTCTTC.

This chain uses TRBV13 with TRBJ2-7; 10 bases align to TRBD1. Germline V gene data show CDR1 as PRHDT and CDR2 as FYEKMQ (reference sequence). The trim removed 5 bases at V and 2 bases at J, leaving 9 bases unmatched. The CDR3 is made up of 16 amino acids. CDR3 region: CASSPKGGQGAYEQYF. In DNA, the CDR3 is TGTGCCAGCAGCCCCAAGGGAGGACAGGGGGCCTACGAGCAGTACTTC.

This clone appeared once. This chain links TRBV27 with TRBJ1-5; D is unclear. Germline values: CDR1 MNHEY, CDR2 SMNVEV (reference sequence). The CDR3 has 13 amino acids. The germline V and J ends were trimmed by 4 bases and 7 bases, with 11 bases remaining between them. This CDR3 is CASSSAGGQPQHF. The CDR3 coding sequence is TGTGCCAGCAGTTCTGCCGGTGGCCAGCCCCAGCATTTT.

The chain joins TRBV10-3 to TRBJ2-7; D is possibly TRBD1 or TRBD2 (5 bases each). The CDR3 contains 15 residues. Between the trimmed V and J ends, which lost 4 bases and 1 base, there was a span of 14 bases. The germline CDR1 and CDR2 sequences are ENHRY and SYGVKD. As DNA, the CDR3 is TGTGCCATCAGTGGGGGCCCGGGACGTTCCTACGAGCAGTACTTC. As protein: CAISGGPGRSYEQYF.